This T cell receptor beta chain was profiled in a study of cytomegalovirus exposure and HLA in healthy donors. Study context: For the roughly 400 genotyped donors, over 80% fell within the Caucasian-associated ancestry cluster.

Germline CDR1 reads SGHRS; CDR2 reads YFSETQ. CDR3 size: 16 residues. J gave up 1 base and V 4 bases, and 4 bases lay outside the gene matches. Both 60 Vbeta primers and 13 Jbeta primers went into the PCR. Sequenced by immunoSEQ multiplex PCR; TCRdb stores in-frame clones only, minus some. The repertoire holds about 130,000 clones, with around 77% as singletons. A remark on this clone: Its antigen remains unknown.

Broader study findings: The classifier was said to identify cytomegalovirus status with high specificity and sensitivity. In a later analysis, 16,951 TCR beta sequences were associated with HLA alleles at 0.05 false discovery rate. Data from an earlier analysis indicated that most TCR beta V segments were productive either about 87% or about 30% of the time.

The sequenced material came from PBMCs. The chain has TRBV5-1 and TRBJ2-2; 10 nucleotides match TRBD2. The TCR originated in a man aged 45-60 years in good health and CMV-seronegative. CDR3 nucleotides: TGCGCCAGCAGCCCCCGGACTAGCGGGAACACCGGGGAGCTGTTTTTT. Protein sequence: CASSPRTSGNTGELFF.